Below, 29 T cell receptor beta chains from the same sample are listed, as sequenced in a study of shared clonotypes between healthy human individuals. Data came from immunoSEQ multiplex PCR; TCRdb stores just in-frame clones and leaves some out. The sample has roughly 1 million clones; 70% to 80% are singletons. The sample comprised memory CD4+ T cells from PBMCs. Subset meaning: CD45RA-negative fraction. The receptors were sampled from a man between 18 and 35 years old in good health. Some clones in this sample may be carry-over from other donors' samples.

Worth noting for this clone: At the DNA level, this CDR3 is encoded by other sequences in the same sample as well. This sequence joins TRBV5-1 and TRBJ2-2; D unclear. Trimming pared 0 bases from V and 1 base from J, leaving 7 bases between. The CDR3 extends over 15 amino acids. Germline V gene sequence: CDR1 SGHRS, CDR2 YFSETQ. As DNA, the CDR3 is TGCGCCAGCAGCTTGGGGCCCGGGAACACCGGGGAGCTGTTTTTT. Amino acid sequence: CASSLGPGNTGELFF. Full variable domain (remainder filled in from reference TRBV5-1 and TRBJ2-2): KAGVTQTPRYLIKTRGQQVTLSCSPISGHRSVSWYQQTPGQGLQFLFEYFSETQRNKGNFPGRFSGRQFSNSRSEMNVSTLELGDSALYLCASSLGPGNTGELFFGEGSRLTVL.

This sequence joins TRBV7-3 and TRBJ2-3, with 9 bases matching TRBD2. Germline trimming cut 3 bases from V and 4 bases from J; bases unmatched to any gene: 8. CDR1 is SGHTA and CDR2 is FQGTGA in the germline V gene. This CDR3 is built from 16 residues. CDR3 DNA sequence: TGTGCCAGCAGCTTCTTAGCGGGAGAAGGCTCAGATACGCAGTATTTT. Translation gives CASSFLAGEGSDTQYF.

The V call is TRBV5-1, the J call TRBJ2-5; perhaps D is TRBD1 or TRBD2 (5 bases each). Germline CDR1 SGHRS, CDR2 YFSETQ. The V end was cut by 0 bases, the J end by 2 bases, with 14 bases between. This CDR3 is built from 16 residues. CDR3 bases: TGCGCCAGCAGCTTGGCAGAGGCCTGGGGGCAAGAGACCCAGTACTTC. This gives the protein CASSLAEAWGQETQYF.

This clone was picked up one time. This chain uses TRBV5-1 with TRBJ2-7, with 7 bases matching TRBD1. Germline V gene lookup returns CDR1 SGHRS and CDR2 YFSETQ. The J segment lost 3 bases and the V segment lost 3 bases, leaving 12 bases of the junction unmatched. This CDR3 spans 16 amino acids. CDR3 sequence (DNA): TGCGCCAGCAGCTGGGGCCGGGACAGAGACCGCTACGAGCAGTACTTC. Protein product: CASSWGRDRDRYEQYF.

This chain uses TRBV7-6 with TRBJ2-5; no definite D call. This CDR3 has 16 amino acids. V lost 1 base, J lost 0 bases, and 12 bases lay in between. Germline V gene sequence: CDR1 SGHVS, CDR2 FNYEAQ. DNA for the CDR3: TGTGCCAGCAGCTTAGAGTGGCGGACGGACCAAGAGACCCAGTACTTC. Amino acids: CASSLEWRTDQETQYF.

The chain couples TRBV7-8 to TRBJ2-2; 8 positions match TRBD2. The germline V gene has CDR1 SGHVS and CDR2 FQNEAQ. V lost 2 bases and J lost 5; bases outside the gene matches: 4. The CDR3 consists of 15 residues. The CDR3 reads CASSLSSGSTGELFF. The DNA for the CDR3 is TGTGCCAGCAGCTTATCCAGCGGGAGTACCGGGGAGCTGTTTTTT.

The V gene is TRBV7-8, the J gene TRBJ2-1, with 7 bases fitting TRBD2. This CDR3 region has 15 residues. J lost 2 bases, V lost 1 base, and 2 bases had no gene match. CDR1 SGHVS and CDR2 FQNEAQ come from the germline V gene. The CDR3 region is CASSLVAGPYNEQFF. CDR3 sequence (DNA): TGTGCCAGCAGCTTAGTAGCGGGCCCCTACAATGAGCAGTTCTTC.

This clone appeared once. In nucleotides, the CDR3 is TGTGCCAGCAGTGAAGGTAGGGTGGACGGGCAGTACTTC. Translation: CASSEGRVDGQYF. V is TRBV6-1 and J is TRBJ2-7, with D hard to call. V was shortened by 1 base and J by 9 bases, with 13 bases between the two germline ends. The CDR3 is 13 amino acids. Germline CDR1 and CDR2: MNHNS and SASEGT.

The chain combines TRBV11-2 with TRBJ2-7; TRBD2 matches 9 bases. The germline gives CDR1 SGHAT, CDR2 FQNNGV. The CDR3 spans 16 residues. Trimming cost V 9 bases and J 2 bases; bases outside gene matches: 14. In DNA form, the CDR3 reads TGTGCCAGTCACCCCCGTCTGGCTAGCGGGACCTACGAGCAGTACTTC. Encoded protein: CASHPRLASGTYEQYF.

This clone was seen only once. The V call is TRBV7-7, the J call TRBJ2-7; 8 positions match TRBD1. From germline, CDR1 is SSHAT and CDR2 FNYEAQ (reference sequence). This CDR3 has 15 residues. J lost 2 bases, V lost 1 base, and 4 bases had no gene match. Here the CDR3 DNA reads TGTGCCAGCAGCTTAGGGACAGGGAAGGCCTACGAGCAGTACTTC. Protein product: CASSLGTGKAYEQYF.

The chain joins TRBV11-3 to TRBJ1-1; D not certain. Looked up from germline, CDR1 is SGHNT and CDR2 is YENEEA. This CDR3 comprises 15 residues. The V end lost 1 base, the J end lost 1 base, and 10 bases lay between the germline ends. CDR3 in amino acids: CASSLGPDPNTEAFF. The CDR3 DNA is TGTGCCAGCAGCTTAGGTCCGGACCCGAACACTGAAGCTTTCTTT.

This clone was seen just once. The chain employs TRBV27 and TRBJ2-7; D possibly corresponds to TRBD2 (6 bases). V was cut by 3 bases and J by 0 bases, with 15 bases left in between. The CDR3 contains 16 residues. From germline, CDR1 is MNHEY and CDR2 SMNVEV (reference sequence). The CDR3 reads CASSLGGLSSSYEQYF. CDR3 in DNA: TGTGCCAGCAGTTTGGGGGGACTTTCTAGCTCCTACGAGCAGTACTTC.

The chain has TRBV7-9 and TRBJ2-2, with D possibly matching TRBD2 (6 bases). This CDR3 comprises 14 residues. Trimming shortened V by 8 bases and J by 1 base, and 11 bases separated the two germline ends. Germline V gene lookup returns CDR1 SEHNR and CDR2 FQNEAQ (reference sequence). CDR3 DNA sequence: TGTGCCAGCGGGGGGAAGGGGAACACCGGGGAGCTGTTTTTT. This gives the protein CASGGKGNTGELFF.

This clone was seen only once. The chain has TRBV7-3 and TRBJ2-2; no clear D. The length of the CDR3 is 14 residues. Germline V gene lookup returns CDR1 SGHTA and CDR2 FQGTGA. Trimming shortened V by 2 bases and J by 5 bases, and 9 bases separated the two germline ends. The CDR3 reads CASSLGLSTGELFF. CDR3 in DNA: TGTGCCAGCAGCTTAGGCCTCTCTACCGGGGAGCTGTTTTTT.

The chain is built from TRBV27 and TRBJ2-7, with a possible D match to TRBD1 (5 bases). The germline V and J ends were trimmed by 5 bases and 2 bases, with 16 bases remaining between them. The CDR3 is 15 amino acids. Looked up from germline, CDR1 is MNHEY and CDR2 is SMNVEV (reference sequence). CDR3 loop: CASSPNHLGAYEQYF. CDR3 bases: TGTGCCAGCAGTCCGAACCACCTAGGGGCCTACGAGCAGTACTTC.

The rearrangement links TRBV7-2 to TRBJ2-3; 9 positions agree with TRBD2. This CDR3 is 18 amino acids long. Germline V gene data show CDR1 as SGHTA and CDR2 as FQGNSA. V gave up 1 base and J gave up 0 bases; unmatched junction bases: 8. CDR3 sequence: CASSLVRIAGESTDTQYF. The CDR3, as DNA: TGTGCCAGCAGCTTAGTACGGATAGCGGGAGAGAGCACAGATACGCAGTATTTT.

The V gene is TRBV6-5, the J gene TRBJ1-2; 7 bases align to TRBD1. Germline lookup yields CDR1 MNHEY and CDR2 SVGAGI. The length of the CDR3 is 14 residues. With 0 bases clipped from V and 3 bases from J, the junction kept 1 base outside the gene matches. The CDR3 DNA reads TGTGCCAGCAGTTACTCCGGGACAGACTATGGCTACACCTTC. Encoded protein: CASSYSGTDYGYTF.

The rearrangement uses TRBV6-4 and TRBJ1-5, with TRBD1 matching 8 bases. Germline V gene sequence: CDR1 MRHNA, CDR2 SNTAGT. CDR3 size: 17 residues. The ends lost 2 bases at V and 0 bases at J; junction bases unmatched: 6. CDR3 bases: TGTGCCAGCAGTGACGGACAGGGCGCTTATAGCAATCAGCCCCAGCATTTT. Translating it yields CASSDGQGAYSNQPQHF.

The chain employs TRBV28 and TRBJ1-4; 9 nucleotides align to TRBD1. Germline lookup yields CDR1 MDHEN and CDR2 SYDVKM. This CDR3 is 15 amino acids long. The junction had 3 bases not matched to a gene; V was cut back by 6 bases and J by 1 base. The CDR3 sequence: CASRTGGRTNEKLFF. The CDR3 DNA reads TGTGCCAGCAGGACAGGGGGTAGAACTAATGAAAAACTGTTTTTT.

The gene calls are TRBV25-1 and TRBJ2-1; D is possibly TRBD1 (6 bases). V gave up 6 bases and J gave up 5 bases, with 8 bases separating them. The CDR3 loop spans 12 amino acids. Germline V lookup: CDR1 MGHDK, CDR2 SYGVNS. This CDR3 reads CASSRDNNEQFF. CDR3 bases: TGTGCCAGCAGCCGGGACAACAATGAGCAGTTCTTC.

In this sample, this clone turned up once. The chain couples TRBV7-2 to TRBJ2-2; D may be TRBD1 or TRBD2 (5 bases each). There are 15 residues in the CDR3. V was clipped by 3 bases and J by 0 bases, with 8 bases between them. Per germline, CDR1 SGHTA and CDR2 FQGNSA. The CDR3 spells CASSFGDPNTGELFF. DNA of the CDR3: TGTGCCAGCAGCTTCGGGGACCCGAACACCGGGGAGCTGTTTTTT.

The J gene is TRBJ2-3, the V gene TRBV6-4; D is perhaps TRBD1 or TRBD2 (5 bases each). CDR3 length: 13 residues. In germline, CDR1 is MRHNA, CDR2 SNTAGT. V lost 5 bases, J lost 5 bases, and 11 bases lay in between. Here the CDR3 DNA reads TGTGCCAGCAGTAGAGGGGCCGAAGATACGCAGTATTTT. It translates to CASSRGAEDTQYF.

This clone was detected only a few times. The V gene is TRBV2, the J gene TRBJ1-2; D uncertain. V gave up 4 bases and J gave up 1 base, with 7 bases separating them. The germline V gene encodes CDR1 SNHLY and CDR2 FYNNEI. This CDR3 is built from 13 residues. The chain's CDR3 is CASSGSGNYGYTF. The CDR3 nucleotides read TGTGCCAGCAGTGGGTCGGGTAACTATGGCTACACCTTC. Full variable domain (remainder filled in from reference TRBV2 and TRBJ1-2): EPEVTQTPSHQVTQMGQEVILRCVPISNHLYFYWYRQILGQKVEFLVSFYNNEISEKSEIFDDQFSVERPDGSNFTLKIRSTKLEDSAMYFCASSGSGNYGYTFGSGTRLTVV.

V and J are TRBV11-3 and TRBJ2-1; 10 bases are a match to TRBD2. CDR1 is SGHNT and CDR2 is YENEEA in the germline V gene. CDR3 length: 15 amino acids. V lost 6 bases, J lost 3 bases, and 5 bases stayed unmatched. The CDR3 sequence is CASRLGLANYNEQFF. DNA for the CDR3: TGTGCCAGCAGACTGGGACTAGCGAACTACAATGAGCAGTTCTTC.

The V and J genes are TRBV25-1 and TRBJ2-7; tentative D call: TRBD2 (5 bases). From germline, CDR1 is MGHDK and CDR2 SYGVNS. Trimming cost V 3 bases and J 5 bases, with 11 bases left between them. This CDR3 region has 13 residues. The CDR3, as DNA: TGTGCCAGCAGTGAGGCGGGTATGGACGAGCAGTACTTC. This gives the protein CASSEAGMDEQYF.

This rearrangement joins TRBV9 to TRBJ2-3, with 9 bases matching TRBD2. Germline-derived CDR1 and CDR2 are SGDLS and YYNGEE. Germline trimming cut 3 bases from V and 4 bases from J; bases unmatched to any gene: 9. The CDR3 length is 16 residues. As DNA, the CDR3 is TGTGCCAGCAGCGCCATACGAGCGGGAGGTGCAGATACGCAGTATTTT. Its protein is CASSAIRAGGADTQYF.

Comment on this clone: Other DNA sequences of this sample code for an identical CDR3. This chain links TRBV28 with TRBJ2-7; 7 bases match TRBD2. Germline V gene lookup returns CDR1 MDHEN and CDR2 SYDVKM. The CDR3 length is 14 residues. V lost 3 bases, J lost 0 bases, and 2 bases stayed unmatched. In nucleotides, the CDR3 is TGTGCCAGCAGTTTTGGGGGGGTCTCCTACGAGCAGTACTTC. The encoded protein is CASSFGGVSYEQYF. The full variable domain, rest sourced from reference TRBV28 and TRBJ2-7, is DVKVTQSSRYLVKRTGEKVFLECVQDMDHENMFWYRQDPGLGLRLIYFSYDVKMKEKGDIPEGYSVSREKKERFSLILESASTNQTSMYLCASSFGGVSYEQYFGPGTRLTVT.

The chain carries TRBV5-6 and TRBJ2-5; D not certain. V lost 3 bases and J lost 4, with 10 bases in between. This CDR3 has 13 residues. Germline assignment: CDR1 SGHDT and CDR2 YYEEEE. CDR3 in amino acids: CASSYGSRETQYF. In DNA form, the CDR3 reads TGTGCCAGCAGCTACGGAAGCCGAGAGACCCAGTACTTC.

Concerning this clone: Other DNA sequences in the same sample also yield this CDR3. The chain is built from TRBV9 and TRBJ2-5; perhaps TRBD1 as D (6 bases). Between the trimmed V and J ends, which lost 2 bases and 2 bases, there was a span of 10 bases. Germline V gene data show CDR1 as SGDLS and CDR2 as YYNGEE. This CDR3 has 14 residues. In DNA, the CDR3 is TGTGCCAGCAGCGTTCGGACAGATCAAGAGACCCAGTACTTC. This encodes CASSVRTDQETQYF.